This TCR beta chain was captured in a study of T cells expressing NK-cell markers. Study-wide points: In about 6 donors, dominant CD3+CD56+NKG2C+ clonotypes ranked among the top 10 CD8+ clonotypes.

Note on this clonotype: The target antigen is unknown.

From the 5' RACE reads, TCRdb lists one entry per CDR3 protein and no DNA. Found here are over 250,000 distinct CDR3 sequences; the top ten clones hold about 4%. The receptor comes from a woman aged 18 to 75 in good health. Sequences were obtained from blood T cells: a sorted CD56 or NKG2C T cell subset, CD4+ or CD8+ T cells, or bulk PBMC T cells (not recorded which).

The CDR3 spells CAIRRGQGGTDTQYF. V gene TRBV10-3 combines with J gene TRBJ2-3; TCRdb's assignment of TRBD1 cannot be checked, as there is no DNA. The CDR3 totals 15 residues. Germline values: CDR1 ENHRY, CDR2 SYGVKD.